This T cell receptor beta chain was captured in a study of resident and recirculating memory T cells in vitiligo. V lost 4 bases to trimming and J lost 2 bases, with 18 bases between them. The V gene's germline CDR1 is LGHNA and CDR2 YNFKEQ. This CDR3 spans 18 amino acids. Assay used: immunoSEQ multiplex PCR; TCRdb lists only in-frame clones, some missing. The sample contains around 70,000 clones, more than 85% of which appear only once. The V and J genes are TRBV4-2 and TRBJ1-6; TRBD1 might be the D (6 bases). The sequenced sample consisted of blood. This sequence was found in a male donor with vitiligo. CDR3 residues: CASSLAVPRGTYNSPLHF. The CDR3 DNA is TGTGCCAGCAGCCTCGCGGTCCCCAGGGGTACCTATAATTCACCCCTCCACTTT.